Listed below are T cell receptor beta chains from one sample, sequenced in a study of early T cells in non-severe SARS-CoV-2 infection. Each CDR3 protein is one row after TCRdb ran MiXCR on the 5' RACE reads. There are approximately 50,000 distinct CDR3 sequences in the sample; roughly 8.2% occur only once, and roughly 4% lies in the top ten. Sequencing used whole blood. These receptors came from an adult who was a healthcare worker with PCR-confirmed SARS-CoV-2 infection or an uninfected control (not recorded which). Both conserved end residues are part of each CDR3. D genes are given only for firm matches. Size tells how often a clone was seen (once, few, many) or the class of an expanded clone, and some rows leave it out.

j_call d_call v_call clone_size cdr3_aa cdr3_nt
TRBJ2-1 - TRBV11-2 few CASSLGRTQKENEQFF TGTGCCAGCAGCTTAGGAAGGACCCAAAAGGAGAATGAGCAGTTCTTC
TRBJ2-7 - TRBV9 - CASSVAPTRGVEQYF TGTGCCAGCAGCGTAGCTCCGACTCGAGGGGTCGAGCAGTACTTC
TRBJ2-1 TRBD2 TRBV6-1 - CASSVLAGAVEQFF TGTGCCAGCAGTGTACTAGCGGGAGCGGTTGAGCAGTTCTTC
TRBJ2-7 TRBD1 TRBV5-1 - CVSSSNPGQGVEQYF TGCGTCAGCAGCTCAAACCCGGGACAGGGGGTCGAGCAGTACTTC
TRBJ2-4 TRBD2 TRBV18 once CASSPRTSPTEAKNIQYF TGTGCCAGCTCTCCAAGGACTAGTCCCACCGAAGCCAAAAACATTCAGTACTTC
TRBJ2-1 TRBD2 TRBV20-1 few CSAAGTSANNEQFF TGCAGTGCTGCCGGGACTAGCGCCAACAATGAGCAGTTCTTC
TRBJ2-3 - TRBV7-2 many CASSRRGDGTGTDTQYF TGTGCCAGCAGCAGGAGAGGGGATGGCACAGGGACAGATACGCAGTATTTT
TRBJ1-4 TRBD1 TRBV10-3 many CAISEGLGQAYNEKLFF TGTGCCATCAGTGAGGGGCTAGGACAGGCCTATAATGAAAAACTGTTTTTT
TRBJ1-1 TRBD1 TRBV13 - CASSDTLTGEMEAFF TGTGCCAGCAGCGATACCCTTACAGGGGAGATGGAAGCTTTCTTT
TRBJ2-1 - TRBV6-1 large CASIEAGVYNEQFF TGTGCCAGCATCGAGGCAGGTGTCTACAATGAGCAGTTCTTC
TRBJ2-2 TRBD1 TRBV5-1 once CASSLGQGVNTGELFF TGCGCCAGCAGCTTGGGACAGGGGGTAAACACCGGGGAGCTGTTTTTT
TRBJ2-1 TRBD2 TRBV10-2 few CASSESITRGGLDNEQFF TGCGCCAGCAGTGAGTCGATCACGCGGGGGGGCCTGGACAATGAGCAGTTCTTC
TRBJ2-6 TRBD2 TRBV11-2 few CASTVAGRHSGANVLTF TGTGCCAGCACTGTAGCGGGGCGTCACTCTGGGGCCAACGTCCTGACTTTC
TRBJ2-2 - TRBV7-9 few CASSRDIRTGELFF TGTGCCAGCAGCCGAGACATCAGGACCGGGGAGCTGTTTTTT
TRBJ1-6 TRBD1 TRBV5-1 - CASSSGQGSIGNSPLHF TGCGCCAGCAGCTCAGGACAGGGAAGTATCGGAAATTCACCCCTCCACTTT
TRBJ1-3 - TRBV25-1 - CASSEGGVIRSGNTIYF TGTGCCAGCAGTGAAGGGGGGGTCATACGCTCTGGAAACACCATATATTTT
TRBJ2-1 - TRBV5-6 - CASSFGESHNEQFF TGTGCCAGCAGCTTCGGGGAATCTCATAATGAGCAGTTCTTC
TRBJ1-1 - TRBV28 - CASSPKGNTEAFF TGTGCCAGCAGCCCAAAGGGGAACACTGAAGCTTTCTTT
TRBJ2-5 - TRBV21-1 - CASSKTPPGSAQETQYF TGTGCCAGCAGCAAAACCCCTCCGGGGTCGGCACAAGAGACCCAGTACTTC
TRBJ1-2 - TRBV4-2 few CASSQPQDPLYGYTF TGTGCCAGCAGCCAACCCCAGGACCCATTATATGGCTACACCTTC
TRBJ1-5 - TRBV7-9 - CASSLAEDPQPQHF TGTGCCAGCAGCTTAGCAGAGGACCCTCAGCCCCAGCATTTT
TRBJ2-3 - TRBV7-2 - CASSLVSGPTVTQYF TGTGCCAGCAGCTTAGTCTCTGGTCCGACTGTTACGCAGTATTTT
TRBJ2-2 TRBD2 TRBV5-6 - CASSLLLAENTGELFF TGTGCCAGCAGCTTGTTACTAGCGGAAAACACCGGGGAGCTGTTTTTT
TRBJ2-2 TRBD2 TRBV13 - CASSSNGLAGNTGELFF TGTGCCAGCAGCTCCAATGGACTAGCGGGTAACACCGGGGAGCTGTTTTTT
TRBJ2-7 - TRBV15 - CATSRDLYREQYF TGTGCCACCAGCAGAGATCTTTACCGCGAGCAGTACTTC
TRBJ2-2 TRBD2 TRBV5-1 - CASSSGGLLNTGELFF TGCGCCAGCAGCTCGGGGGGGCTGCTGAACACCGGGGAGCTGTTTTTT
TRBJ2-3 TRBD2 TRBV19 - CASRKTGLAGASTQYF TGTGCCAGTAGAAAAACGGGACTAGCGGGGGCCAGTACGCAGTATTTT
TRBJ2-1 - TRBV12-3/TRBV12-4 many CASSAQPFQLQFF TGTGCCAGCAGTGCTCAACCGTTCCAGTTGCAGTTCTTC
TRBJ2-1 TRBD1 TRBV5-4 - CASSGTRGRLYNEQFF TGTGCCAGCAGCGGAACAAGGGGGCGCCTCTACAATGAGCAGTTCTTC
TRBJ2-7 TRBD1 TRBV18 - CASSGQGNYEQYF TGTGCCAGCTCAGGACAGGGAAACTACGAGCAGTACTTC
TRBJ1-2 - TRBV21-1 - CASSRVGDGQQNGYTF TGTGCCAGCAGCAGAGTTGGGGACGGCCAACAAAATGGCTACACCTTC
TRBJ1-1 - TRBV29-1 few CSVGREMNTEAFF TGCAGCGTTGGTCGGGAGATGAACACTGAAGCTTTCTTT
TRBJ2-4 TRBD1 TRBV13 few CASMRTGQGGNIQYF TGTGCCAGCATGAGAACCGGACAGGGGGGGAACATTCAGTACTTC